This entry concerns a single T cell receptor (beta chain). Antigen: not known. Each of the patients experienced relapse following autologous stem cell transplantation, and their brentuximab vedotin exposure differed. Complete response, partial response or progressive disease was each patient's best response. The assay was immunoSEQ multiplex PCR, and TCRdb's table has in-frame clones only and misses some. Of some 150,000 clones listed, less than 80% were seen once; the top ten hold about 9%. The V end lost 2 bases, the J end lost 4 bases, and 6 bases lay between the germline ends. CDR3 length: 12 residues. In germline, CDR1 is SGHTS, CDR2 YDEGEE. This specimen belongs to a study of PD-1 blockade in classical Hodgkin lymphoma. Study conclusions and caveats: For complete responders, baseline diversity was comparable to that of newly diagnosed patients. A reduction in baseline TCR diversity was reportedly seen in newly diagnosed patients relative to healthy donors. By C4D1 there was a significant rise in CD4+ TCR diversity but not in CD8+ TCR diversity.

V usage is TRBV5-8 and J usage is TRBJ2-5; D gene ambiguous. The material sequenced was peripheral blood mononuclear cells (PBMCs), taken before the second cycle of nivolumab. The receptor comes from a human donor with classical Hodgkin lymphoma. In DNA, the CDR3 is TGTGCCAGCAGCTTCATGCGAGAGACCCAGTACTTC. Translating it yields CASSFMRETQYF.